What follows describes a single T cell receptor (beta chain). Its target antigen remains unknown. The record has no base qualities; no much larger clone is one base away. Each collaborating institution followed its own protocols to collect whole blood in K2EDTA tubes. Collaborator samples were shipped for TCRbeta analysis as frozen whole blood, isolated PBMCs, or DNA extracted from either sample type. TCRbeta CDR3 regions were amplified from genomic DNA by means of the immunoSEQ Assay, a bias-controlled multiplex PCR. The original methods were these. Within the assay, amplification of reference gene primers was used to estimate how many nucleated cells each sample contained. Sequence reads were collapsed and filtered to measure the absolute abundance of every unique TCRbeta CDR3 rearrangement. For each sample, productive Simpson clonality was calculated by taking the square root of Simpson's diversity index across productive rearrangements. What TCRdb holds here is the immuneACCESS table cut down to in-frame rearrangements. Part of the clones is not present; checked against another copy, under half of the missing clones reflect an unresolved V gene, and the others are unexplained. V and J calls and clone size are those listed in that table; D and trimming were worked out from the DNA. The sample has roughly 140,000 clones on record, roughly 84% of them singletons. Around 8% of the sample rests with the top ten.

This record comes from a study of blood T cell repertoires in COVID-19 (dated by TCRdb to the early 2020s). A note on the overall study: Collaborator samples came from the United States, Italy and Spain and covered acute and convalescent phases of COVID-19. The material from the prospective study consisted of cDNA or gDNA derived from T cells, B-cell-depleted T cells, or PBMCs. Deeply sampled blood TCRbeta repertoires from subjects exposed to, actively infected with, or recovered from COVID-19 were included in the dataset. The repertoires were made available in a free public database intended to serve as a resource for research on the immune response to SARS-CoV-2. The samples were drawn from the first 160 participants of the ongoing ImmuneRACE study and from over 950 subjects provided by 6 global collaborators. Nearly every sample came with metadata listing a de-identified subject ID, COVID-19 status, age in years and sex. Where available, HLA class I and class II types were taken from metadata supplied by the sample provider and were not determined by assay-based typing. Beyond this particular receptor, the publication reports: The amount of clinical and demographic metadata varied by source and participant and was provided uncurated.

The germline V end is reduced by 3 bases and the J end by 4 bases; junction bases left unmatched: 1. The CDR3 covers 13 residues, taking in both the cysteine and the phenylalanine. Only the CDR3 region is kept as DNA, spanning 39 bases read in frame from base 1. The specimen was peripheral blood. The receptor's source is a human donor in a cohort sampled during active COVID-19. The V and J segments used are TRBV12-3 or TRBV12-4 and TRBJ2-5; 8 of the junction bases match TRBD1. DNA sequence: TGTGCCAGCAGTTTCAGGGGGCGAGAGACCCAGTACTTC. It translates as CASSFRGRETQYF.